Listed here are 30 T cell receptor beta chains from one sample, sequenced in a study of T cells generated in artificial thymic organoids. TCRalpha and TCRbeta libraries were amplified separately by semi-nested PCR with TRAC or TRBC reverse primers. TCRdb passed the 5' RACE reads through MiXCR, listing each CDR3 protein once. The data contain just under 2,500 distinct CDR3 sequences, around 10% of them singletons. Sequencing input: naive CD8+ T cells from the thymus. Subset meaning: CD3+TCRalphabeta+CD8SP T cells; for blood, CD45RO-CCR7+ naive CD8+ T cells. The receptor source for this set is a human donor who gave cord blood stem cells for thymic organoid culture, a cardiac surgery patient who gave postnatal thymus, or a blood donor (not recorded which).

Within the sample, this clonotype is medium-sized. The chain links TRBV19 to TRBJ1-4, with 9 bases identical to TRBD1. The germline gives CDR1 LNHDA, CDR2 SQIVND (reference sequence). This CDR3 spans 15 amino acids. Unmatched junction bases numbered 14, after V lost 10 bases and J lost 8 bases. DNA for the CDR3: TGTGCCACCGAAGGGACAGGGATAGGGCACGAAAAACTGTTTTTT. Protein product: CATEGTGIGHEKLFF. Complete variable domain (other parts from reference TRBV19 and TRBJ1-4): DGGITQSPKYLFRKEGQNVTLSCEQNLNHDAMYWYRQDPGQGLRLIYYSQIVNDFQKGDIAEGYSVSREKKESFPLTVTSAQKNPTAFYLCATEGTGIGHEKLFFGSGTQLSVL.

Relative to its sample, this clonotype is medium-sized. The chain links TRBV12-3 or TRBV12-4 to TRBJ1-1, with D hard to call. The V end was cut by 6 bases, the J end by 6 bases, with 11 bases between. The CDR3 loop spans 12 amino acids. The CDR3 DNA sequence: TGTGCCAGCAGGCTAGATCTGGCTGAAGCTTTCTTT. Protein product: CASRLDLAEAFF.

This clonotype is medium-sized. J is TRBJ1-2 and V is TRBV18; D gene uncertain. The CDR3 is 15 amino acids. Trimming left V 3 bases short and J 4 bases short, with 15 bases between. Looked up from germline, CDR1 is KGHSH and CDR2 is LQKENI. Written as DNA, the CDR3 is TGTGCCAGCTCACCCGGGCCACGAGCCCCCTATGGCTACACCTTC. Its translation: CASSPGPRAPYGYTF.

In its sample, this clonotype was seen a few times. The chain carries TRBV5-1 and TRBJ2-2, with D perhaps TRBD2 (5 bases). The CDR3 is 15 amino acids. Germline V gene data show CDR1 as SGHRS and CDR2 as YFSETQ. V lost 4 bases and J 9 bases, leaving 19 bases between the germline ends. As DNA, the CDR3 is TGCGCCAGCAGCGCCGACGGTTGGGGAGAGCGGGAGCTGTTTTTT. Translation gives CASSADGWGERELFF.

This clonotype was counted only a few times. V usage is TRBV7-6 and J usage is TRBJ2-3; D is possibly TRBD2 (5 bases). The CDR3 runs 14 residues. Germline V gene sequence: CDR1 SGHVS, CDR2 FNYEAQ. V lost 5 bases to trimming and J lost 6 bases, with 15 bases between them. DNA for the CDR3: TGTGCCAGCAGCCTCGGACTGCCCGGGGATACGCAGTATTTT. Translating it yields CASSLGLPGDTQYF.

By share, this clonotype counts as medium-sized. This chain uses TRBV20-1 with TRBJ2-2; D is unclear. The CDR3 length is 13 residues. Germline V gene lookup returns CDR1 DFQATT and CDR2 SNEGSKA (reference sequence). V was cut by 4 bases and J by 0 bases, with 6 bases left in between. As DNA, the CDR3 is TGCAGTGCTAATGAACCGAACACCGGGGAGCTGTTTTTT. This gives the protein CSANEPNTGELFF.

By sample share, this clonotype is medium-sized. V gene TRBV5-6 combines with J gene TRBJ2-3; D is perhaps TRBD2 (5 bases). The CDR3 is 16 residues long. Trimming cost V 0 bases and J 1 base, with 12 bases left between them. Looked up from germline, CDR1 is SGHDT and CDR2 is YYEEEE. Here the CDR3 DNA reads TGTGCCAGCAGCTTGGAATTCGGGGTGGGCACAGATACGCAGTATTTT. Translating gives CASSLEFGVGTDTQYF.

In this sample, this clonotype is medium-sized (0.01 to 0.1%). The DNA of the CDR3 is TGCGCCAGCAGCTTTGGCATATTCTACGAGCAGTACTTC. This gives the protein CASSFGIFYEQYF. The chain is built from TRBV5-1 and TRBJ2-7; D unresolved. V lost 2 bases and J lost 3, with 9 bases in between. The CDR3 contains 13 residues. The germline gives CDR1 SGHRS, CDR2 YFSETQ.

The rearrangement joins TRBV4-1 to TRBJ2-3, with D possibly being TRBD2 (6 bases). The CDR3 totals 13 residues. CDR1 and CDR2 from the germline V gene are MGHRA and YSYEKL. Trimming pared 4 bases from V and 5 bases from J, leaving 10 bases between. Here the CDR3 DNA reads TGCGCCAGCAGCCGACGGGGGATAGATACGCAGTATTTT. Translation gives CASSRRGIDTQYF.

This clonotype is labeled as medium-sized. CDR3 DNA sequence: TGTGCCAGCAGCTGGATAGCGGGAGGTCCGTTGGGGGAGACCCAGTACTTC. Translated, it gives CASSWIAGGPLGETQYF. This sequence joins TRBV7-9 and TRBJ2-5, with 10 bases that match TRBD2. Germline V gene data show CDR1 as SEHNR and CDR2 as FQNEAQ (reference sequence). Trimming cost V 4 bases and J 5 bases; bases outside gene matches: 13. The CDR3 extends over 17 amino acids.

This clonotype is labeled as large. The rearrangement links TRBV4-1 to TRBJ2-3; the D is unclear. Trimming left V 3 bases short and J 3 bases short, with 13 bases between. In germline, CDR1 is MGHRA, CDR2 YSYEKL. This CDR3 contains 15 residues. The CDR3 loop reads CASSQGSGETDTQYF. CDR3 sequence (DNA): TGCGCCAGCAGCCAGGGCTCTGGAGAGACAGATACGCAGTATTTT.

This clonotype is labeled as medium-sized. The V and J genes are TRBV20-1 and TRBJ1-5; D might be TRBD1 (5 bases). The CDR3 extends over 12 amino acids. V shed 5 bases and J shed 1 base, with 6 bases lying between them. The germline CDR1 and CDR2 sequences are DFQATT and SNEGSKA (reference sequence). CDR3 region: CSARTSNQPQHF. The CDR3 nucleotides read TGCAGTGCTCGGACAAGCAATCAGCCCCAGCATTTT.

By its share, this clonotype is medium-sized. This rearrangement joins TRBV5-1 to TRBJ2-6; no reliable D call. CDR3 length equals 14 residues. Trimming took off 6 bases at V and 0 bases at J, with 7 bases between the two ends. Germline V lookup: CDR1 SGHRS, CDR2 YFSETQ. CDR3 sequence: CASNSGSGANVLTF. In nucleotides, the CDR3 is TGCGCCAGCAACTCGGGCTCTGGGGCCAACGTCCTGACTTTC.

Relative to its sample, this clonotype is medium-sized (0.01 to 0.1%). The chain combines TRBV4-1 with TRBJ2-7; D call uncertain. Germline-derived CDR1 and CDR2 are MGHRA and YSYEKL. V was shortened by 3 bases and J by 3 bases, with 12 bases between the two germline ends. The CDR3 has 14 residues. The CDR3 is CASSHSTIFYEQYF. The CDR3 DNA follows: TGCGCCAGCAGCCACAGTACGATATTCTACGAGCAGTACTTC.

Judged by abundance, this clonotype is medium-sized. The rearrangement joins TRBV3-1 to TRBJ2-3; D not certain. The germline V and J ends were trimmed by 0 bases and 2 bases, with 9 bases remaining between them. The CDR3 is 15 residues long. Germline-derived CDR1 and CDR2 are LGHDT and YNNKEL (reference sequence). The CDR3: CASSQDAAVTDTQYF. The DNA for the CDR3 is TGTGCCAGCAGCCAAGATGCGGCGGTCACAGATACGCAGTATTTT.

This clonotype is categorized as medium-sized. The chain carries TRBV1 and TRBJ2-7; no check of the table's D call, TRBD1, against the DNA was made. TRBV1 is an annotated pseudogene. The CDR3 has 14 residues. The CDR3 region has the DNA TGCACCAGCAGCTTAGGTGACAGGGAACCCGAGCAGTACGTC. Translation: CTSSLGDREPEQYV.

The chain carries TRBV7-9 and TRBJ2-5; D not resolved. Deletions cut 4 bases from V and 3 bases from J, with 15 bases between. CDR1 and CDR2 from the germline V gene are SEHNR and FQNEAQ (reference sequence). The CDR3 contains 15 residues. The CDR3 sequence is CASSSRRISKETQYF. The DNA of the CDR3 is TGTGCCAGCAGCTCTCGCCGTATCAGTAAAGAGACCCAGTACTTC.

In its sample, this clonotype is medium-sized. CDR3 protein: CASNRERGGNQPQHF. CDR3 in DNA: TGTGCCAGCAACCGAGAACGAGGGGGCAATCAGCCCCAGCATTTT. This chain connects TRBV12-3 or TRBV12-4 to TRBJ1-5, with D possibly being TRBD1 (5 bases). V lost 7 bases to trimming and J lost 2 bases, with 15 bases between them. The CDR3 covers 15 residues.

In the case of this clonotype: A clone one base away is much larger, so this may be a read error. This chain connects TRBV12-3 or TRBV12-4 to TRBJ2-3; unclear D gene. V was cut by 3 bases and J by 4 bases, with 11 bases left in between. This CDR3 has 14 residues. The CDR3 spells CASSFGGVADTQYF. The CDR3 bases are TGTGCCAGCAGTTTTGGCGGAGTAGCAGATACGCAGTATTTT.

By its share, this clonotype is large. This chain uses TRBV4-1 with TRBJ1-6; D is undetermined. This CDR3 spans 13 amino acids. The V gene lost 10 bases and the J gene lost 6 bases, with 13 bases spanning the gap. Germline assignment: CDR1 MGHRA and CDR2 YSYEKL. The chain's CDR3 is CATSQEANSPLHF. The CDR3 nucleotides are TGCGCCACCTCCCAGGAGGCTAATTCACCCCTCCACTTT.

This clonotype is medium-sized (0.01 to 0.1%) in the sample. The V call is TRBV4-1, the J call TRBJ2-3; weak D call: TRBD2 (6 bases). This CDR3 contains 13 residues. V lost 4 bases and J 9 bases, leaving 14 bases between the germline ends. Germline CDR1 reads MGHRA; CDR2 reads YSYEKL. CDR3 amino acids: CASSRPGTLTQYF. The CDR3 bases are TGCGCCAGCAGCCGCCCCGGGACTCTGACGCAGTATTTT.

This clonotype rates as medium-sized. The V call is TRBV20-1, the J call TRBJ1-2, with D hard to call. CDR1 and CDR2 (germline): DFQATT, SNEGSKA (reference sequence). V lost 4 bases and J lost 2, with 17 bases in between. The CDR3 is 15 residues long. This CDR3 reads CSAKTEGLWNYGYTF. The CDR3 DNA is TGCAGTGCTAAGACTGAGGGTTTATGGAACTATGGCTACACCTTC.

Judged by abundance, this clonotype is large (0.1 to 1%). This rearrangement joins TRBV4-1 to TRBJ2-3, with 8 bases matching TRBD2. This CDR3 has 16 residues. Germline V gene data show CDR1 as MGHRA and CDR2 as YSYEKL. Trimming took 0 bases from V and 4 from J; bases not matched to a gene: 6. CDR3 DNA: TGCGCCAGCAGCCAAGAACCAAGCGGGAGATCAGATACGCAGTATTTT. Translating gives CASSQEPSGRSDTQYF.

Within the sample, this clonotype is medium-sized (0.01 to 0.1%). This rearrangement joins TRBV19 to TRBJ2-7; D may be TRBD1 or TRBD2 (5 bases each). This CDR3 is 14 amino acids long. Deletions cut 3 bases from V and 2 bases from J, with 11 bases between. The germline gives CDR1 LNHDA, CDR2 SQIVND (reference sequence). The CDR3 loop is CASSIRDGAYEQYF. The CDR3 DNA is TGTGCCAGTAGTATCCGGGACGGAGCCTACGAGCAGTACTTC.

To note about this clonotype: This may be a read error: a much more frequent sequence differs by one nucleotide. The V gene is TRBV5-1, the J gene TRBJ2-7, with D perhaps TRBD1 or TRBD2 (5 bases each). From germline, CDR1 is SGHRS and CDR2 YFSETQ. The CDR3 is 15 residues long. The V end was cut by 4 bases, the J end by 2 bases, with 16 bases between. The CDR3 region is CASSTYGAGPYEQYF. CDR3 nucleotide sequence: TGCGCCAGCAGCACCTACGGGGCAGGGCCCTACGAGCAGTACTTC.

By frequency in the sample, this clonotype is medium-sized. The chain employs TRBV5-1 and TRBJ2-2; no firm D call. This CDR3 has 19 residues. Germline assignment: CDR1 SGHRS and CDR2 YFSETQ. V lost 0 bases and J lost 2, with 20 bases in between. Written as DNA, the CDR3 is TGCGCCAGCAGCTTGGGAATATTAAGTATCGTTCGAAACACCGGGGAGCTGTTTTTT. Its protein is CASSLGILSIVRNTGELFF.

This clonotype counts as medium-sized. The rearrangement uses TRBV5-1 and TRBJ2-3; 11 bases line up with TRBD2. CDR1 SGHRS and CDR2 YFSETQ come from the germline V gene. This CDR3 spans 14 amino acids. The ends lost 3 bases at V and 4 bases at J; junction bases unmatched: 1. Here the CDR3 reads CASSSSGRPDTQYF. For the CDR3, the DNA is TGCGCCAGCAGCTCTAGCGGGAGGCCAGATACGCAGTATTTT.

Within the sample, this clonotype is medium-sized. The genes are TRBV6-4 and TRBJ1-1; D remains unclear. Germline CDR1 MRHNA, CDR2 SNTAGT. The CDR3 loop spans 19 amino acids. Trimming took 6 bases from V and 2 from J, leaving 28 bases between them. For the CDR3, the DNA is TGTGCCAGCAGACGGAACCCAATTTGGCCTTCCCCACTTAACACTGAAGCTTTCTTT. Encoded protein: CASRRNPIWPSPLNTEAFF.

This clonotype was counted between two and nine times. This chain connects TRBV21-1 to TRBJ1-2. TRBV21-1 is listed as a pseudogene. The CDR3 is 8 amino acids. The CDR3, as DNA: TGTGCCAGCTGCGACGAACTCTTC. This gives the protein CASCDELF.

By share, this clonotype ranks as medium-sized. J is TRBJ1-2 and V is TRBV6-5; D remains ambiguous. CDR1 MNHEY and CDR2 SVGAGI come from the germline V gene. The ends were cut back, 2 bases at V and 3 bases at J, with 4 bases in the middle. CDR3 length: 12 residues. This CDR3 reads CASSYADYGYTF. As DNA, the CDR3 is TGTGCCAGCAGTTACGCAGACTATGGCTACACCTTC.